The rows below give T cell receptor beta chains drawn from one sample of a study of blood T cell repertoires in COVID-19. Here immunoSEQ multiplex PCR was the method, and the copy in TCRdb shows in-frame clones only, minus some. Among approximately 250,000 clones listed, 85% to 95% were seen once. Sample: peripheral blood. These receptors all come from a man aged 25 to 40 with COVID-19, enrolled during active disease. The CDR3 runs from the conserved cysteine through the conserved F or W. The D gene is left open where the match is weak. A row's size may be missing; if present it is once, few, many or a size class.

CASSQTRTGNTEAFF TGTGCCAGCAGCCAGACCCGTACAGGGAACACTGAAGCTTTCTTT NA TRBJ1-1 TRBV4-2 NA
CASSFNGGIYPEAFF TGTGCCAGCAGCTTTAACGGAGGTATATACCCTGAAGCTTTCTTT NA TRBJ1-1 TRBV13 NA
CASSVSSRSYYYEQYF TGTGCCAGCAGCGTCTCTTCGAGGAGTTATTACTACGAGCAGTACTTC NA TRBJ2-7 TRBV5-5 NA
CASRPGTGGIGELFF TGTGCCAGCAGACCCGGGACAGGTGGAATCGGGGAGCTGTTTTTT TRBD1 TRBJ2-2 TRBV5-4 NA
CASARGGALTGELFF TGTGCCAGCGCCCGCGGGGGGGCACTCACCGGGGAGCTGTTTTTT TRBD2 TRBJ2-2 TRBV9 once
CASSQGGRNTEAFF TGTGCCAGCAGCCAAGGGGGGCGGAACACTGAAGCTTTCTTT NA TRBJ1-1 TRBV3-1/TRBV3-2 NA
CASSPLAGGGDTQYF TGTGCCAGCAGTCCCCTAGCGGGGGGAGGGGATACGCAGTATTTT TRBD2 TRBJ2-3 TRBV2 NA
CASSARTGAFSTDTQYF TGTGCCAGCAGCGCTCGGACAGGGGCCTTTAGCACAGATACGCAGTATTTT TRBD1 TRBJ2-3 TRBV11-3 once
CASSARDRAAYGYTF TGTGCCAGTAGCGCACGGGACAGGGCGGCCTATGGCTACACCTTC TRBD1 TRBJ1-2 TRBV19 NA
CASSWHRGLNSPLHF TGTGCCAGCAGCTGGCACAGGGGTCTGAATTCACCCCTCCACTTT TRBD1 TRBJ1-6 TRBV5-6 NA
CASSPGQGTDTQYF TGTGCCAGCAGTCCGGGACAGGGTACAGATACGCAGTATTTT TRBD1 TRBJ2-3 TRBV5-4 NA
CATRDRGETQYF TGTGCCACCAGGGACAGGGGAGAGACCCAGTACTTC TRBD1 TRBJ2-5 TRBV24-1 NA
CASNEGGGSPLHF TGTGCCAGCAATGAAGGGGGGGGTTCACCCCTCCACTTT NA TRBJ1-6 TRBV7-9 NA
CASSFGQAISYEQYF TGTGCCAGCAGCTTTGGACAGGCCATTTCCTACGAGCAGTACTTC TRBD1 TRBJ2-7 TRBV7-9 NA
CASRRPGGTEAFF TGTGCCAGCAGGCGCCCGGGGGGCACTGAAGCTTTCTTT NA TRBJ1-1 TRBV6-5 few
CSGQGYTNTEAFF TGCAGCGGCCAGGGGTACACGAACACTGAAGCTTTCTTT NA TRBJ1-1 TRBV29-1 NA
CASSVDRVGGYTF TGCGCCAGCAGCGTCGACAGGGTCGGTGGCTACACCTTC TRBD1 TRBJ1-2 TRBV5-1 NA
CAWSVGARNTEAFF TGTGCCTGGAGTGTGGGGGCCCGGAACACTGAAGCTTTCTTT NA TRBJ1-1 TRBV30 NA
CSVVQRRQNTDTQYF TGCAGCGTTGTCCAAAGGAGACAGAACACAGATACGCAGTATTTT NA TRBJ2-3 TRBV29-1 NA
CASSFAVNTEAFF TGTGCCAGCAGTTTTGCAGTGAACACTGAAGCTTTCTTT NA TRBJ1-1 TRBV6-5 NA
CASSLEGGLSPLHF TGTGCCAGCAGCTTGGAGGGCGGACTTTCACCCCTCCACTTT NA TRBJ1-6 TRBV5-4 few
CASSPMRRSDSNQPQHF TGTGCCAGCTCCCCCATGAGGCGTTCGGATAGCAATCAGCCCCAGCATTTT NA TRBJ1-5 TRBV18 NA
CASSLIVAGGPTEQYF TGTGCCAGCAGCTTAATAGTAGCGGGGGGCCCTACTGAGCAGTACTTC TRBD2 TRBJ2-7 TRBV11-2 NA
CAWSAGGNQPQHF TGTGCCTGGAGTGCAGGGGGCAATCAGCCCCAGCATTTT NA TRBJ1-5 TRBV30 NA
CSGRRGNEKLFF TGCAGTGGTCGTCGGGGGAATGAAAAACTGTTTTTT NA TRBJ1-4 TRBV29-1 NA
CATSDAGTGMGGETQYF TGTGCCACCAGTGACGCCGGGACAGGGATGGGAGGAGAGACCCAGTACTTC TRBD1 TRBJ2-5 TRBV24-1 NA
CASSEFVRPQHF TGTGCCAGCAGTGAATTTGTCCGGCCCCAGCATTTT NA TRBJ1-5 TRBV6-1 once
CASSLGMGQGSYNEQFF TGTGCCAGCAGCTTAGGGATGGGACAGGGCTCCTACAATGAGCAGTTCTTC TRBD1 TRBJ2-1 TRBV7-9 NA
CASSSAGTDYGYTF TGTGCCAGCAGTTCCGCGGGGACAGATTATGGCTACACCTTC TRBD1 TRBJ1-2 TRBV27 NA
CASSPRSGGYTGELFF TGTGCCAGCTCACCACGGTCGGGGGGCTACACCGGGGAGCTGTTTTTT NA TRBJ2-2 TRBV18 NA
CASSQDEGVNGYTF TGCGCCAGCAGCCAAGATGAGGGGGTTAATGGCTACACCTTC NA TRBJ1-2 TRBV4-1 once
CASSAGQFYGYTF TGTGCCAGCAGCGCCGGACAGTTCTATGGCTACACCTTC NA TRBJ1-2 TRBV7-6 NA